This T cell receptor beta chain appears in the sequencing data of a study of T cell responses to AZD1222 COVID-19 vaccine. Study-level findings and limits: The peak T cell response came first, and repertoires were sampled only after it. Spike-specific TCR breadth and depth rose after two AZD1222 doses. Just a handful of AZD1222 recipients tested seropositive at baseline. Unmutated variant regions reportedly attract nearly half of all spike-specific TCRs.

With respect to this clone: Its target is not known.

The J segment lost 7 bases and the V segment lost 5 bases, leaving 8 bases of the junction unmatched. The CDR3 consists of 15 residues. Per germline, CDR1 MNHEY and CDR2 SMNVEV (reference sequence). TCRdb's table, derived via immunoSEQ multiplex PCR, lists solely in-frame clones and lacks some. Counted here are about 56,000 clones, roughly 88% occurring once; the ten biggest clones make up approximately 15%. This rearrangement joins TRBV27 to TRBJ1-4; 9 bases match TRBD1. Sequencing used peripheral blood, obtained on day 0 of AZD1222 vaccination. This sequence originates from an adult in good health. The CDR3 region is CASSHWTGEVEKLFF. The CDR3 region has the DNA TGTGCCAGCAGTCATTGGACAGGGGAGGTTGAAAAACTGTTTTTT.